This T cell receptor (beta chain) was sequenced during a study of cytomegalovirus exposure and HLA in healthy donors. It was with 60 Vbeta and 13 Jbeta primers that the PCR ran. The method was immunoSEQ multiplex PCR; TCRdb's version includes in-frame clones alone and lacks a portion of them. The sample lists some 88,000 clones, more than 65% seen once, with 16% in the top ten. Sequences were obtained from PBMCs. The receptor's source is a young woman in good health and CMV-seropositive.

CDR3 sequence reads: CASSPRLGGGTEAFF. DNA for the CDR3: TGTGCCAGCAGTCCCCGCCTGGGGGGTGGCACTGAAGCTTTCTTT. The chain combines TRBV6-5 with TRBJ1-1; weak D call: TRBD1 (5 bases). Trimming removed 5 bases at V and 4 bases at J, with 17 bases between. Germline V CDR1 and CDR2: MNHEY, SVGAGI. This CDR3 has 15 amino acids.